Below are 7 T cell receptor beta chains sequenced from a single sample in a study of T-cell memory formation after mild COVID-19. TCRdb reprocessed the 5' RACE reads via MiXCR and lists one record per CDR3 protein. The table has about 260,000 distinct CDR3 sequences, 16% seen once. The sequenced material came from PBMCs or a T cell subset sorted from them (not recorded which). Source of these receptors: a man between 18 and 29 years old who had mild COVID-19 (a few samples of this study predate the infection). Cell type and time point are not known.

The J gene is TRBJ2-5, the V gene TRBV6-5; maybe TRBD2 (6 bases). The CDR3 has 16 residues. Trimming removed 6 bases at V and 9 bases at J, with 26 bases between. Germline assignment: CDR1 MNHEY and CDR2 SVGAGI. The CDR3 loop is CASSESGTAYQGAQYF. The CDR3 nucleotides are TGTGCCAGCAGCGAGTCCGGGACTGCGTACCAAGGGGCCCAGTACTTC.

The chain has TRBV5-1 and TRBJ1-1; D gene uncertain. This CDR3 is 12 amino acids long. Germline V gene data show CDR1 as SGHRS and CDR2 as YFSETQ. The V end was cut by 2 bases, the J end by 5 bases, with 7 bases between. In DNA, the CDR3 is TGCGCCAGCAGCTTTGTAGGGACTGAAGCTTTCTTT. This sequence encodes CASSFVGTEAFF.

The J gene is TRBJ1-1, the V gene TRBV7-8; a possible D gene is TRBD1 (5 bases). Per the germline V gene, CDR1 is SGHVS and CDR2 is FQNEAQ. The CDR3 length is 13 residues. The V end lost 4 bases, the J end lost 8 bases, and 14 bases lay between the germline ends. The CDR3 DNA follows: TGTGCCAGCAGCTCACAGACAGAGGGAGAAGCTTTCTTT. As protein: CASSSQTEGEAFF.

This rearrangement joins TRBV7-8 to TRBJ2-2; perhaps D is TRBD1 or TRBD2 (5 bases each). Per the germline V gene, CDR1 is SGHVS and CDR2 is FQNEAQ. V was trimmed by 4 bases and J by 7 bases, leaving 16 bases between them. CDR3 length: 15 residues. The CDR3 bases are TGTGCCAGCAGCTCCGAGGGGCGCTCGGGCGGGGAGCTGTTTTTT. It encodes CASSSEGRSGGELFF.

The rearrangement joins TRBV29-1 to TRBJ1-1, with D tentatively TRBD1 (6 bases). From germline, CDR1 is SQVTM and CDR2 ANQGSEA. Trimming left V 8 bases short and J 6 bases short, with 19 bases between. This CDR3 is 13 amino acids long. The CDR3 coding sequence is TGCAGCTCTTACACCGACAGGCCCCCTGAAGCTTTCTTT. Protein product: CSSYTDRPPEAFF.

Here the CDR3 DNA reads TGTGCCAGCAGCGAGATTAGGGTTGGTGCTGAAGCTTTCTTT. It translates to CASSEIRVGAEAFF. This chain joins TRBV2 and TRBJ1-1; no clear D gene. Germline lookup yields CDR1 SNHLY and CDR2 FYNNEI. This CDR3 comprises 14 residues. Between the trimmed V and J ends, which lost 6 bases and 6 bases, there was a span of 17 bases. The full variable domain, in which reference TRBV2 and TRBJ1-1 provide the parts outside the CDR3, is EPEVTQTPSHQVTQMGQEVILRCVPISNHLYFYWYRQILGQKVEFLVSFYNNEISEKSEIFDDQFSVERPDGSNFTLKIRSTKLEDSAMYFCASSEIRVGAEAFFGQGTRLTVV.

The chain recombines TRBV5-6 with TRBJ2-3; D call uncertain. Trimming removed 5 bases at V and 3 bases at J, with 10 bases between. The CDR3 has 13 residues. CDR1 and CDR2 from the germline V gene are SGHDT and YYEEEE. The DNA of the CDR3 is TGTGCCAGCAGGCCGGTTCAGACAGATACGCAGTATTTT. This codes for CASRPVQTDTQYF.